These T cell receptor beta chains were read from a single sample in a study of blood T cell repertoires in COVID-19. TCRdb's copy holds only in-frame clones and misses some; the assay was immunoSEQ multiplex PCR. Of 200,000 to 250,000 clones listed, around 84% were seen once; the top ten hold around 18%. Input material: peripheral blood. The receptor source for this set is a woman older than 75 with active or convalescent COVID-19. CDR3s include the opening cysteine and the closing phenylalanine or tryptophan. The order of the fields is V gene, CDR3 length, CDR3 protein.

TRBV4-3,13,CASSQEGTSAQYF
TRBV6-2/TRBV6-3,16,CASSYSISGGSYEQYF
TRBV7-3,15,CASSRLAGPAGELFF
TRBV6-5,14,CASSRGTGEYEQYF
TRBV9,18,CASSVAQGQGALSYGYTF
TRBV19,15,CASSTTSVDSVQLFF
TRBV19,15,CASSTLAGGQVEQFF
TRBV9,16,CASSAPPGKVMDEQFF
TRBV28,15,CASSSTGRGNQPQHF
TRBV6-1,15,CASSENRGSDQPQHF
TRBV30,15,CAWSVRDFQGYGYTF
TRBV7-9,15,CASSTLGRNQETQYF
TRBV18,15,CASSTTTGVEYEQYF
TRBV9,15,CASSVGPSNTGELFF
TRBV7-2,16,CASSIASGGASYEQYF
TRBV29-1,11,CSVDPYNEQFF
TRBV28,11,CASGLTDTQYF
TRBV12-3/TRBV12-4,13,CASSRAESYEQYF
TRBV15,15,CATSRDRQGTYEQYF
TRBV5-1,14,CASSSTGETDGYTF
TRBV7-8,14,CASSYREMDEKLFF
TRBV11-3,12,CASSPRGSEQFF
TRBV2,18,CASSEVEGGGLSGNTIYF
TRBV6-1,16,CASSEARSGGQETQYF
TRBV6-1,12,CASSEASYSAFF
TRBV7-2,15,CASSLEAGGPLEQYF
TRBV28,15,CASSRVYRLSYGYTF
TRBV29-1,13,CSGLRDRETEAFF
TRBV5-4,16,CASSRNLGAPDTEAFF
TRBV7-2,14,CASSLGVAGTTQYF
TRBV27,17,CASTHLKREWAKNIQYF
TRBV6-2/TRBV6-3,14,CASSSTGWKNEQYF
TRBV5-4,16,CASSSGQGVPRTEAFF
TRBV11-3,17,CASSLYPGLAGQETQYF
TRBV5-4,16,CASSSRQGFSYNEQFF
TRBV7-2,12,CASSSYTLTQYF
TRBV7-2,15,CASSTTGTGYEKLFF
TRBV11-3,14,CASSQDRGLNEQFF
TRBV27,16,CASSLISGADTDTQYF
TRBV11-3,16,CASSLGLSGTNEKLFF
TRBV7-9,14,CASSLWQGNSPLHF
TRBV6-1,16,CASSELGAVANEKLFF
TRBV6-1,13,CASGRGGVETQYF
TRBV29-1,10,CSVLEQTQYF
TRBV7-9,13,CASSLSSGDEQYF
TRBV4-2,15,CASSQGGGGRETQYF
TRBV2,13,CASRITGSGELFF
TRBV5-8,18,CASSLRTGDLKRDYGYTF
TRBV28,10,CASSQGAQVF
TRBV5-1,13,CASSPGLSNEQFF